These T cell receptor beta chains were read from a single sample in a study of early T cells in non-severe SARS-CoV-2 infection. MiXCR was run by TCRdb on the 5' RACE reads, yielding one entry per CDR3 protein. The data hold around 98,000 distinct CDR3 sequences, with approximately 11% observed a single time. The specimen sequenced was whole blood. The receptors originated from an adult who was a healthcare worker with PCR-confirmed SARS-CoV-2 infection or an uninfected control (not recorded which). Each CDR3 is given with its conserved first and last residue. D genes are given only for firm matches. A clone size is listed for some rows: how often the clone was seen (once, few, many), or a class if it is expanded.

J gene | clone size | V gene | D gene | CDR3 DNA | CDR3 protein
TRBJ1-1 | - | TRBV12-3/TRBV12-4 | - | TGTGCCAGCAGTTTACATTCCGGTTCCGCTTTCTTT | CASSLHSGSAFF
TRBJ2-1 | many | TRBV19 | TRBD2 | TGTGCCAGTAGTCTACGGACTAGCGGGAGTGCCTTTAATACCCAGTTCTTC | CASSLRTSGSAFNTQFF
TRBJ2-4 | many | TRBV4-2 | TRBD2 | TGTGCCAGCAGCCGACTGTTAGCGGGGAAAGCCAAAAACATTCAGTACTTC | CASSRLLAGKAKNIQYF
TRBJ1-1 | many | TRBV15 | - | TGTGCCACCAGCAGACGGTCCCCGGCCAATTTGGGAGCTTTCTTT | CATSRRSPANLGAFF
TRBJ2-1 | few | TRBV6-1 | TRBD1 | TGTGCCAGCAGTGAGGTAGTGGGCGGGACAGGAATCAATGAGCAGTTCTTC | CASSEVVGGTGINEQFF
TRBJ2-7 | - | TRBV29-1 | TRBD2 | TGCAGCGTTGAAGTAAGCGGGAGATCGGGGTCCTACGAGCAGTACTTC | CSVEVSGRSGSYEQYF
TRBJ2-7 | - | TRBV27 | - | TGTGCCAGCATACGCCGGGGTAGCGACGAGCAGTACTTC | CASIRRGSDEQYF
TRBJ2-1 | few | TRBV27 | - | TGTGCCAGCACGGATCACCCCCGGCCGGTCAATGAGCAGTTCTTC | CASTDHPRPVNEQFF
TRBJ2-1 | few | TRBV6-4 | - | TGTGCCAGCGTTGGGGGCGTCAATGAGCAGTTCTTC | CASVGGVNEQFF
TRBJ1-3 | many | TRBV7-9 | - | TGTGCCAGCAGCTTAGGGGGCTCTGGAAACACCATATATTTT | CASSLGGSGNTIYF
TRBJ2-6 | many | TRBV27 | - | TGTGCCAGCAGTTTATCGTTCTCTGGGGCCAACGTCCTGACTTTC | CASSLSFSGANVLTF
TRBJ2-3 | many | TRBV6-5 | - | TGTGCCAGCAGTTACGTGGGCCGGGGAGATACGCAGTATTTT | CASSYVGRGDTQYF
TRBJ1-2 | few | TRBV3-1 | TRBD1 | TGTGCCAGCAGCCAGCTGGGACAGTATGGCTACACCTTC | CASSQLGQYGYTF
TRBJ1-1 | few | TRBV6-6 | - | TGTGCCAGCAGTTCCGTTGGGGTGAACACTGAAGCTTTCTTT | CASSSVGVNTEAFF
TRBJ2-2 | many | TRBV5-1 | - | TGCGCCAGCAGCTTGGAATCAGGGAGACCGGCCGGGGAGCTGTTTTTT | CASSLESGRPAGELFF
TRBJ1-6 | few | TRBV19 | - | TGTGCCAGTAGTATCCAAGGCAGGGTGCATTCACCCCTCCACTTT | CASSIQGRVHSPLHF
TRBJ2-1 | - | TRBV29-1 | - | TGCAGCGTTGGCCCGCGAAACAATGAGCAGTTCTTC | CSVGPRNNEQFF
TRBJ2-1 | many | TRBV11-2 | TRBD2 | TGTGCCAGCAGCTTAGTGCGGGAGGATGGCAATGAGCAGTTCTTC | CASSLVREDGNEQFF
TRBJ1-4 | few | TRBV6-5 | - | TGTGCCAGCAGTCTATCACTGAAGACCGAAAAACTGTTTTTT | CASSLSLKTEKLFF
TRBJ1-2 | many | TRBV6-6 | - | TGTGCCAGCAGCCCGGACAGACCAGGAGGCTACACCTTC | CASSPDRPGGYTF
TRBJ2-3 | few | TRBV2 | - | TGTGCCAGCAGTGCCATCCCCAGCACAGATACGCAGTATTTT | CASSAIPSTDTQYF
TRBJ1-5 | many | TRBV6-2/TRBV6-3 | - | TGTGCCAGCAGTTTTGGCAATCAGCCCCAGCATTTT | CASSFGNQPQHF
TRBJ2-5 | few | TRBV29-1 | - | TGCAGCGTTGAAGGCTCCGTGCGTATTCAACAAGAGACCCAGTACTTC | CSVEGSVRIQQETQYF